Below, 5 T cell receptor beta chains from the same sample are listed, as sequenced in a study of blood T cells in healthy people across ages. Using a J-beta primer mix together with a sample-barcoded 5' primer, a second PCR was run for about 6 to 12 cycles. MiXCR was run by TCRdb on the 5' RACE reads, yielding one entry per CDR3 protein. The data show 600,000 or so distinct CDR3 sequences, with under 55% seen just once and 20% to 25% held by the top ten. Sequencing was carried out using blood. Receptors were obtained from a man of 80 years or more in good health.

This clonotype occurred a few times. The chain couples TRBV7-9 to TRBJ2-7; D is possibly TRBD1 (5 bases). Germline loops: CDR1 SEHNR, CDR2 FQNEAQ (reference sequence). This CDR3 is built from 14 residues. With 5 bases removed from V and 2 bases from J, the gap between germline ends came to 13 bases. CDR3 DNA sequence: TGTGCCAGCAGCAGCTGGGGCCGTACCTACGAGCAGTACTTC. This sequence encodes CASSSWGRTYEQYF.

This clonotype was seen once. This rearrangement joins TRBV20-1 to TRBJ2-7, with D tentatively TRBD1 (7 bases). Germline V gene sequence: CDR1 DFQATT, CDR2 SNEGSKA (reference sequence). The CDR3 spans 14 residues. V was trimmed by 5 bases and J by 4 bases, leaving 18 bases between them. Written as DNA, the CDR3 is TGCAGTGCTGTTTCAGGGCAGGGGGGTTACGAGCAGTACTTC. Translation: CSAVSGQGGYEQYF.

The V and J genes are TRBV10-3 and TRBJ1-4; possible D gene TRBD1, 6 bases. Germline CDR1 is ENHRY and CDR2 is SYGVKD. V shed 0 bases and J shed 5 bases, with 10 bases lying between them. This CDR3 region has 15 residues. The CDR3 reads CAISESGAGNEKLFF. For the CDR3, the DNA is TGTGCCATCAGTGAGTCGGGGGCGGGAAATGAAAAACTGTTTTTT.

The rearrangement uses TRBV20-1 and TRBJ1-1; D remains ambiguous. CDR1 and CDR2 from the germline V gene are DFQATT and SNEGSKA (reference sequence). There are 13 residues in the CDR3. V was trimmed by 5 bases and J by 5 bases, leaving 15 bases between them. The CDR3 DNA sequence: TGCAGTGCTTTTAGACCCCGTTGGACTGAAGCTTTCTTT. This gives the protein CSAFRPRWTEAFF.

The gene calls are TRBV20-1 and TRBJ2-1; unclear D gene. The CDR3 is made up of 14 amino acids. Trimming stripped 0 bases from V and 4 bases from J, with 10 bases between. Per germline, CDR1 DFQATT and CDR2 SNEGSKA (reference sequence). The CDR3 region has the DNA TGCAGTGCTAGAGAAGGTGGGTCATACAATGAGCAGTTCTTC. Protein product: CSAREGGSYNEQFF.